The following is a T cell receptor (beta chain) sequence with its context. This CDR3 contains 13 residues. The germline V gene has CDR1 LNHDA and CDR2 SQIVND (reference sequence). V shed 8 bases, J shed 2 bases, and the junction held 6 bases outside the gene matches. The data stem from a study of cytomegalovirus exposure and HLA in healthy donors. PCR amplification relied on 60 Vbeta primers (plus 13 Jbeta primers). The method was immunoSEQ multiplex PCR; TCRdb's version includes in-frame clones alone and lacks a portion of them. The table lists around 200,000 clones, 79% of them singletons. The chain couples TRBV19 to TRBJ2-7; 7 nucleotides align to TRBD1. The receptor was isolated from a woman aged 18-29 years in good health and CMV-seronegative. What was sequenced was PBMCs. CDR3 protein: CASEDRLTYEQYF. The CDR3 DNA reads TGTGCCAGTGAGGACAGGCTGACCTACGAGCAGTACTTC.